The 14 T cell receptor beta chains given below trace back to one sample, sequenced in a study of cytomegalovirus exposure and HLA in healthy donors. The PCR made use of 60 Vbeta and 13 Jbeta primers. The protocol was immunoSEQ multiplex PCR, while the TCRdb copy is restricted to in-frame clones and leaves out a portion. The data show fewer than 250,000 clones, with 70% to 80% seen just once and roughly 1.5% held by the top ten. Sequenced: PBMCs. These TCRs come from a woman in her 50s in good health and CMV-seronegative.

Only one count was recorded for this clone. The CDR3 DNA sequence: TGTGCCAGCAGCTCGGCGGAGGACCCGTTCTCCTACGAGCAGTACTTC. Encoded protein: CASSSAEDPFSYEQYF. V and J are TRBV7-9 and TRBJ2-7; perhaps TRBD2 as D (5 bases). The germline gives CDR1 SEHNR, CDR2 FQNEAQ (reference sequence). V was cut by 4 bases and J by 0 bases, with 16 bases left in between. This CDR3 has 16 amino acids.

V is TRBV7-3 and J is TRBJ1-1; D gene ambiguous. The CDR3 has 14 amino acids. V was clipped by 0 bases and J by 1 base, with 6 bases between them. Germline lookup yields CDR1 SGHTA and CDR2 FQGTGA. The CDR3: CASSLTRGNTEAFF. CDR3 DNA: TGTGCCAGCAGCTTAACACGGGGGAACACTGAAGCTTTCTTT.

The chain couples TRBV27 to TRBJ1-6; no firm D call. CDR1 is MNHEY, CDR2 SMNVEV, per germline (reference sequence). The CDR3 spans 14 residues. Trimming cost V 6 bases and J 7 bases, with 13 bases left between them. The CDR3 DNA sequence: TGTGCCAGCAGCTCCCGGGTCCCAAATTCACCCCTCCACTTT. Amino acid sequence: CASSSRVPNSPLHF.

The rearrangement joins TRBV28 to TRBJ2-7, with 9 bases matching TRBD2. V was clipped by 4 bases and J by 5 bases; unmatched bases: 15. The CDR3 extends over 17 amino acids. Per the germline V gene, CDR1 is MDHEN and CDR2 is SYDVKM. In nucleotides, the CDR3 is TGTGCCAGCAGTTCCCGAATGCATAGCGGGAGTAGAAACGAGCAGTACTTC. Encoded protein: CASSSRMHSGSRNEQYF.

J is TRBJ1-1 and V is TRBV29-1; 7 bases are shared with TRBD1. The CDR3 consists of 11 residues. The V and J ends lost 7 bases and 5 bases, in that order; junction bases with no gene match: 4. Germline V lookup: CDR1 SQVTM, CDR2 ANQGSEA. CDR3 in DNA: TGCAGCGCAGGGACAGCGACTGAAGCTTTCTTT. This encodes CSAGTATEAFF.

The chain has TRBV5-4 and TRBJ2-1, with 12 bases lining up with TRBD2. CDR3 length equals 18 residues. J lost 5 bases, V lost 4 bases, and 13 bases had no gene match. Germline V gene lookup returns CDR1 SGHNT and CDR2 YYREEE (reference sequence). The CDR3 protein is CASSRLAGEPSVHNEQFF. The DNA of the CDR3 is TGTGCCAGCAGCCGACTAGCGGGGGAACCATCCGTTCACAATGAGCAGTTCTTC.

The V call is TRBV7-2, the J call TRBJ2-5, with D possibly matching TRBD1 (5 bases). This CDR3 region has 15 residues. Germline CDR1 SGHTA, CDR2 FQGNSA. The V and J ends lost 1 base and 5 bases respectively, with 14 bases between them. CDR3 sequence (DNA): TGTGCCAGCAGCTTAGAATCCTACCCAGGGGAGACCCAGTACTTC. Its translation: CASSLESYPGETQYF.

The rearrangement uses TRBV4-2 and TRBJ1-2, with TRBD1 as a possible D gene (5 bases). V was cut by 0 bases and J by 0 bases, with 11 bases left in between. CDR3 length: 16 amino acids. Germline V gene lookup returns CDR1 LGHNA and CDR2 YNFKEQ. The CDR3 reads CASSQDRARANYGYTF. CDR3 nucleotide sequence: TGTGCCAGCAGCCAAGATAGGGCCAGGGCTAACTATGGCTACACCTTC.

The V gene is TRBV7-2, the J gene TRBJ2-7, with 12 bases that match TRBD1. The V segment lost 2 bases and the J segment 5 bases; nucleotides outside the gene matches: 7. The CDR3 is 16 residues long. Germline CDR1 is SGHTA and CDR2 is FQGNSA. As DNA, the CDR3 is TGTGCCAGCAGCTTACCGGGACAGGGGGCGTTTGACGAGCAGTACTTC. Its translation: CASSLPGQGAFDEQYF.

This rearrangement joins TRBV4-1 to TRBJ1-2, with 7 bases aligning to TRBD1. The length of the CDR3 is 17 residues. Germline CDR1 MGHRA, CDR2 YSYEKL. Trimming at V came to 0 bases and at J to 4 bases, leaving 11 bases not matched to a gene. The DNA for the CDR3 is TGCGCCAGCAGCCAAGAAGGACAGGCGAACCTGTTCTATGGCTACACCTTC. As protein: CASSQEGQANLFYGYTF.

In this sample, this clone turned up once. The CDR3 nucleotides are TGTGCCAGCAGCTTCCGACACTTGAACACTGAAGCTTTCTTT. This gives the protein CASSFRHLNTEAFF. This chain links TRBV11-1 with TRBJ1-1, with D unresolved. The germline V gene has CDR1 SGHAT and CDR2 FQDESV (reference sequence). V lost 3 bases, J lost 0 bases, and 8 bases lay in between. This CDR3 spans 14 amino acids. Combining the CDR3 with reference TRBV11-1 and TRBJ1-1 gives the whole variable domain EAEVAQSPRYKITEKSQAVAFWCDPISGHATLYWYRQILGQGPELLVQFQDESVVDDSQLPKDRFSAERLKGVDSTLKIQPAELGDSAMYLCASSFRHLNTEAFFGQGTRLTVV.

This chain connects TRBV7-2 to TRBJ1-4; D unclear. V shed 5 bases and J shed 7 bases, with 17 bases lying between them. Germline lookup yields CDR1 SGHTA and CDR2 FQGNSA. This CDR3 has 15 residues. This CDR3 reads CASSLRSGFSEKLFF. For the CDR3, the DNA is TGTGCCAGCAGCCTACGCAGCGGGTTCTCTGAAAAACTGTTTTTT. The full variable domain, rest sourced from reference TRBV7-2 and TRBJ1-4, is GAGVSQSPSNKVTEKGKDVELRCDPISGHTALYWYRQSLGQGLEFLIYFQGNSAPDKSGLPSDRFSAERTGGSVSTLTIQRTQQEDSAVYLCASSLRSGFSEKLFFGSGTQLSVL.

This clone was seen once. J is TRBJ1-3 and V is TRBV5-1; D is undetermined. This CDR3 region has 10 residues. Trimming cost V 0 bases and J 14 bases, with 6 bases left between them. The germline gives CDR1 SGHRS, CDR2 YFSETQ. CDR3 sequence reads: CASSLDRLYF. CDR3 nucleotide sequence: TGCGCCAGCAGCTTGGACAGATTATATTTT.

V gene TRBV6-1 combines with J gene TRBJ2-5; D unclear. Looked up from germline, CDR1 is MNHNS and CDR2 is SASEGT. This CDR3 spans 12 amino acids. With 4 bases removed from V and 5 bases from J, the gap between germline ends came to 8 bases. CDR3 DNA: TGTGCCAGCAGTGCCGTGCGTGAGACCCAGTACTTC. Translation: CASSAVRETQYF.